These T cell receptor beta chains were read from a single sample in a study of T cells in Graves' hyperthyroidism and ophthalmopathy. TCRdb re-called the multiplex PCR reads with MiXCR, one entry per CDR3 protein. The sample records around 300,000 distinct CDR3 sequences, roughly 19% being singletons. Sequenced input: blood. These receptors all stem from a man between 50 and 59 years old with Graves' ophthalmopathy. CDR3s leave out the opening cysteine and the closing phenylalanine or tryptophan.

>TRBV13|TRBJ2-3
ASSLGPGDTQY
>TRBV14|TRBJ2-3
ASSQGLSSTQY
>TRBV27|TRBJ2-2
ASSPRLAGGAGELF
>TRBV2|TRBJ1-1
ASSRGPKDTEAF
>TRBV30|TRBJ2-2
AWSVGHSIPTGELF
>TRBV28|TRBJ2-5
ASSLPKSYQETQY
>TRBV14|TRBJ2-7
ASSQAKGNRVSYEQY
>TRBV4-2|TRBJ2-5
ASRGTQETQY
>TRBV2|TRBJ2-3
ASSEPEPGSGTQY
>TRBV28|TRBJ2-7
ASRNPGPDTHEQY
>TRBV6-2/TRBV6-3|TRBJ2-3
ASSLQGAGSTDTQY
>TRBV12-3/TRBV12-4|TRBJ1-3
ASSQTGVGNTIY
>TRBV7-3|TRBJ2-7
ASRPPGLATTYEQY
>TRBV9|TRBJ1-1
ASSVVTGPEAF
>TRBV5-1|TRBJ1-1
ASSLDATALNTEAF
>TRBV20-1|TRBJ2-7
SANPSGGGYEQY
>TRBV14|TRBJ1-1
ASSQDSWQGNTEAF
>TRBV27|TRBJ2-7
ASSLDRGPSLYEQY
>TRBV2|TRBJ2-1
ASGGLRGNNEQF
>TRBV2|TRBJ2-4
ASSEAEWVAKNIQY
>TRBV28|TRBJ2-7
ASSLPQGWYEQY
>TRBV7-9|TRBJ2-1
ASSRNYRVPLYNEQF
>TRBV5-1|TRBJ2-5
ASRGTGLATQY
>TRBV7-3|TRBJ1-2
ASSLTGGGYGYT